One sample yielded the 21 T cell receptor beta chains listed below, sequenced in a study of a mutant IDH1 vaccine in newly diagnosed glioma. TCRdb's table, derived via immunoSEQ multiplex PCR, lists solely in-frame clones and lacks some. In the table there are some 48,000 clones, about three quarters of which are singletons. The time point is: week 35, safety follow-up. Mutant IDH1 20-mer peptide, at 300 ug, made up each vaccine dose, with topical imiquimod. The antigens these receptors bind are not known. Here the sequenced sample was PBMCs, taken from a glioma patient whose treatment included an IDH1 peptide vaccine. The receptors come from a man between 40 and 49 years old with glioma.

V and J are TRBV19 and TRBJ1-5, with D unclear. The germline V gene has CDR1 LNHDA and CDR2 SQIVND (reference sequence). This CDR3 comprises 15 residues. Trimming removed 5 bases at V and 2 bases at J, with 13 bases between. As DNA, the CDR3 is TGTGCCAGTAGTGTCGGGGTGGGAGGCAATCAGCCCCAGCATTTT. Translating it yields CASSVGVGGNQPQHF.

The chain links TRBV7-6 to TRBJ2-3; TRBD1 aligns across 8 bases. V was pared by 5 bases and J by 0 bases, with 7 bases of the junction left unmatched. The CDR3 sequence is 16 residues long. Germline V gene lookup returns CDR1 SGHVS and CDR2 FNYEAQ. The CDR3 sequence is CASSITGGSSTDTQYF. The DNA of the CDR3 is TGTGCCAGCAGCATTACAGGGGGAAGTAGCACAGATACGCAGTATTTT.

This chain uses TRBV6-5 with TRBJ2-1; 9 bases align to TRBD1. Germline loops: CDR1 MNHEY, CDR2 SVGAGI. The CDR3 consists of 15 residues. The V gene end was trimmed by 2 bases and the J gene end by 5 bases; junction bases not matched to a gene: 4. The chain's CDR3 is CASSYPGQGDNEQFF. The DNA of the CDR3 is TGTGCCAGCAGTTACCCGGGACAGGGTGACAATGAGCAGTTCTTC.

The chain carries TRBV9 and TRBJ2-3; maybe TRBD2 (5 bases). V was cut by 0 bases and J by 10 bases, with 12 bases left in between. The CDR3 spans 13 residues. CDR1 and CDR2 (germline): SGDLS, YYNGEE. CDR3 DNA sequence: TGTGCCAGCAGCGTAGGGGATGCGGGCGCGCAGTATTTT. It translates to CASSVGDAGAQYF.

The chain couples TRBV4-1 to TRBJ1-2, with 7 nucleotides matching TRBD1. CDR3 length: 16 amino acids. CDR1 is MGHRA, CDR2 YSYEKL, per germline. The V and J ends lost 2 bases and 2 bases, in that order; junction bases with no gene match: 8. The CDR3 region is CASSQTNSQGNYGYTF. The CDR3 nucleotides are TGCGCCAGCAGCCAAACTAATTCACAGGGGAACTATGGCTACACCTTC.

The chain carries TRBV30 and TRBJ1-6, with 9 bases aligning to TRBD1. The J segment lost 10 bases and the V segment lost 0 bases, leaving 7 bases of the junction unmatched. The germline gives CDR1 GTSNPN, CDR2 SVGIG (reference sequence). CDR3 length: 15 amino acids. CDR3 bases: TGTGCCTGGAGTGTACGGGACAGGGCGAACTCACCCCTCCACTTT. This gives the protein CAWSVRDRANSPLHF.

CDR3: CASSTERDIQYF. The CDR3 nucleotides read TGTGCCAGCAGTACTGAACGGGACATTCAGTACTTC. The chain combines TRBV2 with TRBJ2-4; D unclear. The V end lost 5 bases, the J end lost 8 bases, and 10 bases lay between the germline ends. CDR1 SNHLY and CDR2 FYNNEI come from the germline V gene. The CDR3 spans 12 residues.

The V and J genes are TRBV18 and TRBJ2-2, with TRBD2 matching over 11 bases. The length of the CDR3 is 17 residues. CDR1 KGHSH and CDR2 LQKENI come from the germline V gene. The junction had 4 bases not matched to a gene; V was cut back by 0 bases and J by 4 bases. The CDR3 region is CASSPPLLAGVTGELFF. CDR3 nucleotides: TGTGCCAGCTCACCACCGCTACTAGCGGGAGTCACCGGGGAGCTGTTTTTT.

The J gene is TRBJ1-1, the V gene TRBV5-1; 7 bases align to TRBD1. The germline CDR1 and CDR2 sequences are SGHRS and YFSETQ. Trimming removed 1 base from V and 2 bases from J; junction bases left unmatched: 5. This CDR3 has 15 amino acids. For the CDR3, the DNA is TGCGCCAGCAGCTTGCTCGGACAGGTCAACACTGAAGCTTTCTTT. The encoded protein is CASSLLGQVNTEAFF.

This clone was counted a few times. The rearrangement joins TRBV10-3 to TRBJ1-3; D is ambiguous. This CDR3 is built from 15 residues. CDR1 and CDR2 from the germline V gene are ENHRY and SYGVKD. Trimming cost V 5 bases and J 0 bases, with 11 bases left between them. Written as DNA, the CDR3 is TGTGCCATCAGTTTGGCCCGCAACTCTGGAAACACCATATATTTT. Amino acid sequence: CAISLARNSGNTIYF.

This clone was counted a single time. The rearrangement links TRBV9 to TRBJ2-1, with a tentative D call TRBD1 (6 bases). CDR1 is SGDLS, CDR2 YYNGEE, per germline. This CDR3 region has 16 residues. The V and J ends lost 0 bases and 5 bases respectively, with 15 bases between them. The DNA of the CDR3 is TGTGCCAGCAGCGTAGTTTGGGGGCTTCACGACAATGAGCAGTTCTTC. Translated: CASSVVWGLHDNEQFF. Filled out from reference TRBV9 and TRBJ2-1, the complete variable domain reads DSGVTQTPKHLITATGQRVTLRCSPRSGDLSVYWYQQSLDQGLQFLIQYYNGEERAKGNILERFSAQQFPDLHSELNLSSLELGDSALYFCASSVVWGLHDNEQFFGPGTRLTVL.

This chain links TRBV4-1 with TRBJ1-1, with unresolved D. The CDR3 is 12 residues long. The V gene's germline CDR1 is MGHRA and CDR2 YSYEKL. V lost 2 bases and J lost 6, with 7 bases in between. The CDR3 is CASSQTGAEAFF. DNA of the CDR3: TGCGCCAGCAGCCAAACCGGCGCTGAAGCTTTCTTT.

This chain links TRBV29-1 with TRBJ1-2; a possible D gene is TRBD1 (6 bases). Trimming left V 3 bases short and J 7 bases short, with 21 bases between. Germline values: CDR1 SQVTM, CDR2 ANQGSEA. This CDR3 region has 15 residues. CDR3 DNA sequence: TGCAGCGTTGAGTGGGGGAAGGGGGTAGAGGGTGGCTACACCTTC. Residues: CSVEWGKGVEGGYTF.

CDR3 amino acids: CASSLAAEETQYF. Here the CDR3 DNA reads TGCGCCAGCAGCTTGGCGGCCGAAGAGACCCAGTACTTC. This chain joins TRBV5-1 and TRBJ2-5; D is ambiguous. V lost 0 bases and J 3 bases, leaving 6 bases between the germline ends. Per germline, CDR1 SGHRS and CDR2 YFSETQ. This CDR3 comprises 13 residues.

The chain carries TRBV5-5 and TRBJ2-4, with D possibly matching TRBD2 (7 bases). V was shortened by 4 bases and J by 9 bases, with 17 bases between the two germline ends. This CDR3 region has 14 residues. The germline V gene has CDR1 SGHKS and CDR2 YYEKEE (reference sequence). CDR3 sequence: CASSPDGGTSIQYF. CDR3 nucleotides: TGTGCCAGCAGCCCCGACGGGGGGACAAGCATTCAGTACTTC.

This sequence joins TRBV5-4 and TRBJ2-7; 8 bases match TRBD2. V dropped 6 bases and J dropped 0; count of bases not matched to a gene: 8. CDR3 size: 15 residues. Per germline, CDR1 SGHNT and CDR2 YYREEE (reference sequence). The CDR3 bases are TGTGCCAGCACCCCGACGGGGGGGGGCTCCTACGAGCAGTACTTC. This codes for CASTPTGGGSYEQYF. Complete variable domain (other parts from reference TRBV5-4 and TRBJ2-7): ETGVTQSPTHLIKTRGQQVTLRCSSQSGHNTVSWYQQALGQGPQFIFQYYREEENGRGNFPPRFSGLQFPNYSSELNVNALELDDSALYLCASTPTGGGSYEQYFGPGTRLTVT.

The chain recombines TRBV7-9 with TRBJ2-5, with a possible D match to TRBD2 (6 bases). V gave up 2 bases and J gave up 4 bases, with 11 bases separating them. This CDR3 contains 14 residues. Germline assignment: CDR1 SEHNR and CDR2 FQNEAQ (reference sequence). The CDR3 loop reads CASSLSVGGETQYF. CDR3 DNA sequence: TGTGCCAGCAGCTTATCCGTGGGAGGAGAGACCCAGTACTTC.

The chain couples TRBV19 to TRBJ1-2, with D perhaps matching TRBD1 (5 bases). The germline gives CDR1 LNHDA, CDR2 SQIVND (reference sequence). This CDR3 contains 11 residues. V was shortened by 7 bases and J by 5 bases, with 8 bases between the two germline ends. For the CDR3, the DNA is TGTGCCAGTATGGGGGGGTATGGCTACACCTTC. Its protein product is CASMGGYGYTF.

A few counts support this clone. As DNA, the CDR3 is TGTGCCAGCAGTGGAGGTCTGGGGAACACTGAAGCTTTCTTT. This gives the protein CASSGGLGNTEAFF. V and J are TRBV2 and TRBJ1-1, with D unresolved. The germline V gene has CDR1 SNHLY and CDR2 FYNNEI. Between the trimmed V and J ends, which lost 4 bases and 1 base, there was a span of 10 bases. CDR3 size: 14 residues.

This chain uses TRBV7-2 with TRBJ2-3; D is unclear. The ends were cut back, 6 bases at V and 4 bases at J, with 8 bases in the middle. CDR1 is SGHTA and CDR2 is FQGNSA in the germline V gene. The CDR3 has 12 amino acids. CDR3 sequence (DNA): TGTGCCAGCAGAGTGGGGTCAGATACGCAGTATTTT. This sequence encodes CASRVGSDTQYF. The complete variable domain, with remaining parts taken from reference TRBV7-2 and TRBJ2-3, reads GAGVSQSPSNKVTEKGKDVELRCDPISGHTALYWYRQSLGQGLEFLIYFQGNSAPDKSGLPSDRFSAERTGGSVSTLTIQRTQQEDSAVYLCASRVGSDTQYFGPGTRLTVL.

The chain uses TRBV5-1 and TRBJ2-7; TRBD2 matches 8 bases. This CDR3 comprises 14 residues. Trimming took 7 bases from V and 0 from J; bases not matched to a gene: 6. Germline CDR1 is SGHRS and CDR2 is YFSETQ. The CDR3 bases are TGCGCCAGCCAAGTTGCGGGAGGCTCCTACGAGCAGTACTTC. It translates to CASQVAGGSYEQYF.